Listed here are 11 T cell receptor beta chains from one sample, sequenced in a study of shared clonotypes between healthy human individuals (dated by TCRdb to about 2020). For the CD8 naive samples, CD45RO-negative cells were positively selected for CCR7, yielding a CD45RA+CCR7+ population from which TemRA cells were excluded. Preparation of the library involved the immunoSEQ multiplex PCR assay. Entries here come from immuneACCESS through TCRdb and include only in-frame sequences with V and J called. Some clones fail to appear in such tables; in the studies checked, an unresolved V gene covers under half of the shortfall, and the cause of the remainder is unknown. The sample yields around 2.1 million clones; roughly 91% were counted once. 1.5% to 2% of the sample is taken by the ten largest. What was sequenced was naive CD8+ T cells from PBMCs. Sample cell subset or site, as interpreted from the label and publication: CD45RA+CCR7+. The receptors derive from a man aged 18 to 30 in good health. Some clones in this sample may be carry-over from other donors' samples.

The rearrangement uses TRBV6-5 and TRBJ1-2; D possibly corresponds to TRBD1 (5 bases). Deletions cut 7 bases from V and 1 base from J, with 16 bases between. The CDR3 covers 15 residues. The germline V gene has CDR1 MNHEY and CDR2 SVGAGI. The CDR3 coding sequence is TGTGCCAGCACCACAACCTGGGGGAGTAACTATGGCTACACCTTC. It codes for CASTTTWGSNYGYTF.

V is TRBV5-1 and J is TRBJ1-1, with a weak D call TRBD1 (5 bases). Germline CDR1 reads SGHRS; CDR2 reads YFSETQ. The V end was cut by 0 bases, the J end by 1 base, with 7 bases between. This CDR3 region has 14 residues. CDR3 bases: TGCGCCAGCAGCTTGGGGGGGACGAACACTGAAGCTTTCTTT. This translates into CASSLGGTNTEAFF.

To note about this clone: The same CDR3 is also encoded by other DNA sequences in this sample. V is TRBV15 and J is TRBJ2-7, with 7 bases matching TRBD2. CDR1 and CDR2 from the germline V gene are LNHNV and YYDKDF (reference sequence). The junction had 4 bases not matched to a gene; V was cut back by 1 base and J by 1 base. This CDR3 contains 15 residues. CDR3 residues: CATSRGGGSSYEQYF. DNA of the CDR3: TGTGCCACCAGCAGAGGAGGCGGGAGTTCCTACGAGCAGTACTTC. The full variable domain, its missing parts supplied by reference TRBV15 and TRBJ2-7, is DAMVIQNPRYQVTQFGKPVTLSCSQTLNHNVMYWYQQKSSQAPKLLFHYYDKDFNNEADTPDNFQSRRPNTSFCFLDIRSPGLGDTAMYLCATSRGGGSSYEQYFGPGTRLTVT.

V and J are TRBV10-3 and TRBJ2-3; tentatively, D is TRBD1 (5 bases). The V and J ends lost 6 bases and 4 bases respectively, with 8 bases between them. The CDR3 loop spans 12 amino acids. Germline values: CDR1 ENHRY, CDR2 SYGVKD. The CDR3 loop reads CAIRGVSDTQYF. The CDR3 DNA reads as TGTGCCATCAGAGGGGTGTCAGATACGCAGTATTTT.

The chain employs TRBV6-1 and TRBJ1-2; perhaps TRBD1 as D (5 bases). This CDR3 spans 14 amino acids. The ends were cut back, 4 bases at V and 0 bases at J, with 9 bases in the middle. Germline CDR1 reads MNHNS; CDR2 reads SASEGT. The CDR3 is CASSGTSSNYGYTF. The CDR3 DNA is TGTGCCAGCAGTGGGACATCTTCTAACTATGGCTACACCTTC.

The rearrangement uses TRBV19 and TRBJ2-3, with 7 bases aligning to TRBD1. The trim removed 0 bases at V and 6 bases at J, leaving 12 bases unmatched. The CDR3 contains 17 residues. Germline assignment: CDR1 LNHDA and CDR2 SQIVND (reference sequence). The CDR3 sequence: CASSIDYETGISDTQYF. For the CDR3, the DNA is TGTGCCAGTAGTATAGATTACGAGACAGGGATTTCGGATACGCAGTATTTT.

The chain uses TRBV30 and TRBJ2-5; D unresolved. Trimming shortened V by 4 bases and J by 3 bases, and 3 bases separated the two germline ends. Germline CDR1 GTSNPN, CDR2 SVGIG (reference sequence). The CDR3 has 10 residues. The CDR3 bases are TGTGCCTGGAAAGAAGAGACCCAGTACTTC. Translating gives CAWKEETQYF.

This sequence joins TRBV10-1 and TRBJ2-7, with 7 bases aligning to TRBD2. The CDR3 is 14 amino acids. The V gene's germline CDR1 is WNHNN and CDR2 SYGVQD (reference sequence). V dropped 0 bases and J dropped 3; count of bases not matched to a gene: 2. The CDR3 sequence: CASSESSGHYEQYF. Here the CDR3 DNA reads TGCGCCAGCAGTGAGTCTAGCGGGCACTACGAGCAGTACTTC.

V and J are TRBV10-2 and TRBJ2-7, with 8 bases matching TRBD2. The germline V gene has CDR1 WSHSY and CDR2 SAAADI. Trimming removed 4 bases from V and 3 bases from J; junction bases left unmatched: 5. This CDR3 is built from 14 residues. CDR3 sequence: CASSVLRGDYEQYF. Here the CDR3 DNA reads TGCGCCAGCAGTGTTTTGCGGGGGGACTACGAGCAGTACTTC.

The rearrangement uses TRBV7-9 and TRBJ2-7; D is perhaps TRBD2 (5 bases). V lost 5 bases to trimming and J lost 2 bases, with 10 bases between them. The CDR3 consists of 13 residues. Germline loops: CDR1 SEHNR, CDR2 FQNEAQ (reference sequence). In DNA form, the CDR3 reads TGTGCCAGCAGCCGCGGGCCTGCCTACGAGCAGTACTTC. This codes for CASSRGPAYEQYF.

This sequence joins TRBV15 and TRBJ2-1, with TRBD1 as a possible D gene (5 bases). Germline V gene sequence: CDR1 LNHNV, CDR2 YYDKDF (reference sequence). The CDR3 is made up of 16 amino acids. V dropped 2 bases and J dropped 6 bases, with 17 bases sitting between them. Here the CDR3 DNA reads TGTGCCACCAGCAGAAGATGGGAAGGGGAAGGCAATGAGCAGTTCTTC. The encoded protein is CATSRRWEGEGNEQFF. The full variable domain, with the rest looked up from reference TRBV15 and TRBJ2-1, is DAMVIQNPRYQVTQFGKPVTLSCSQTLNHNVMYWYQQKSSQAPKLLFHYYDKDFNNEADTPDNFQSRRPNTSFCFLDIRSPGLGDTAMYLCATSRRWEGEGNEQFFGPGTRLTVL.